A single sample is the source of the 27 T cell receptor beta chains below, sequenced in a study of blood T cell repertoires in COVID-19. Here immunoSEQ multiplex PCR was the method, and the copy in TCRdb shows in-frame clones only, minus some. Of 30,000 or so clones listed, 82% are singletons. The sequenced sample was peripheral blood. The receptors were gathered from an elderly man with active or convalescent COVID-19.

This clone was observed a few times. The chain has TRBV7-8 and TRBJ2-7, with D perhaps TRBD2 (6 bases). CDR1 and CDR2 (germline): SGHVS, FQNEAQ. CDR3 length equals 15 residues. Trimming cost V 1 base and J 2 bases, with 12 bases left between them. The DNA for the CDR3 is TGTGCCAGCAGCTTAGTGGCGGGAACCACCTACGAGCAGTACTTC. It specifies CASSLVAGTTYEQYF.

This sequence joins TRBV6-5 and TRBJ2-2, with TRBD1 matching over 7 bases. V lost 4 bases and J lost 3; bases outside the gene matches: 5. The length of the CDR3 is 15 residues. Germline loops: CDR1 MNHEY, CDR2 SVGAGI. DNA for the CDR3: TGTGCCAGCAGTTTGGACAGGCGGCACACCGGGGAGCTGTTTTTT. Residues: CASSLDRRHTGELFF.

The chain uses TRBV15 and TRBJ2-1; D is perhaps TRBD2 (6 bases). The CDR3 totals 14 residues. Between the trimmed V and J ends, which lost 2 bases and 4 bases, there was a span of 9 bases. Germline V gives CDR1 LNHNV, CDR2 YYDKDF (reference sequence). CDR3 sequence (DNA): TGTGCCACCAGCAGAAAGCGGGCTTACAATGAGCAGTTCTTC. Encoded protein: CATSRKRAYNEQFF.

The CDR3 spells CASGREFSGELFF. CDR3 DNA sequence: TGTGCCAGCGGACGGGAGTTTTCCGGGGAGCTGTTTTTT. The chain employs TRBV2 and TRBJ2-2; a possible D gene is TRBD2 (6 bases). V dropped 8 bases and J dropped 6 bases, with 13 bases sitting between them. This CDR3 comprises 13 residues. Germline CDR1 and CDR2: SNHLY and FYNNEI.

This chain connects TRBV29-1 to TRBJ2-3; unclear D gene. The CDR3 covers 10 residues. CDR1 and CDR2 from the germline V gene are SQVTM and ANQGSEA. DNA for the CDR3: TGCACAGAGGGCACAGATACGCAGTATTTT. The encoded protein is CTEGTDTQYF.

V usage is TRBV7-9 and J usage is TRBJ2-2; D not certain. Germline assignment: CDR1 SEHNR and CDR2 FQNEAQ (reference sequence). The V end was cut by 3 bases, the J end by 10 bases, with 9 bases between. CDR3 length equals 12 residues. In nucleotides, the CDR3 is TGTGCCAGCAGCTTTCTCTCAGAGGAGCTGTTTTTT. Translation: CASSFLSEELFF.

This clone was seen only once. The rearrangement links TRBV3-1 (or the pseudogene TRBV3-2) to TRBJ1-1; 7 positions agree with TRBD1. Germline loops: CDR1 LGHDT, CDR2 YNNKEL (reference sequence). V shed 8 bases and J 1 base; nucleotides not matched to a gene: 4. The length of the CDR3 is 13 residues. CDR3 residues: CASGDRRNTEAFF. In nucleotides, the CDR3 is TGTGCCAGCGGGGACAGACGGAACACTGAAGCTTTCTTT.

The chain employs TRBV10-3 and TRBJ2-7; 7 bases align to TRBD1. This CDR3 is built from 14 residues. V shed 3 bases, J shed 1 base, and the junction held 3 bases outside the gene matches. CDR1 is ENHRY, CDR2 SYGVKD, per germline. The CDR3: CAISETQGSYEQYF. The CDR3 coding sequence is TGTGCCATCAGTGAAACACAGGGGTCCTACGAGCAGTACTTC.

V and J are TRBV6-5 and TRBJ1-3; perhaps TRBD1 as D (6 bases). Between the trimmed V and J ends, which lost 5 bases and 3 bases, there was a span of 11 bases. The CDR3 sequence is 14 residues long. The germline V gene has CDR1 MNHEY and CDR2 SVGAGI. The CDR3 protein is CASSTQGFGNTIYF. The CDR3 coding sequence is TGTGCCAGCAGTACTCAGGGGTTTGGAAACACCATATATTTT.

The chain employs TRBV29-1 and TRBJ2-7; D is unresolved. With 6 bases removed from V and 6 bases from J, the gap between germline ends came to 15 bases. The CDR3 has 12 amino acids. Germline CDR1 and CDR2: SQVTM and ANQGSEA. The CDR3, as DNA: TGCAGCGTGGAGTTGCCTTCGGCCGAGCAGTACTTC. The encoded protein is CSVELPSAEQYF.

This clone was observed a few times. This chain uses TRBV6-2 or TRBV6-3 with TRBJ2-1; D remains unclear. With 3 bases removed from V and 5 bases from J, the gap between germline ends came to 8 bases. The CDR3 contains 13 residues. CDR1 is MNHEY, CDR2 SVGEGT, per germline. The CDR3 is CASSYERNNEQFF. The CDR3 nucleotides are TGTGCCAGCAGTTATGAGCGTAACAATGAGCAGTTCTTC.

V usage is TRBV18 and J usage is TRBJ1-2; D remains unclear. The CDR3 contains 14 residues. CDR1 is KGHSH, CDR2 LQKENI, per germline. V lost 1 base and J 6 bases, leaving 12 bases between the germline ends. CDR3 region: CASSPREGSHGYTF. The CDR3 DNA is TGTGCCAGCTCACCACGCGAGGGCTCCCATGGCTACACCTTC.

CDR3 residues: CASSLNPWGLYGYTF. As DNA, the CDR3 is TGTGCCAGCAGTTTGAACCCATGGGGACTCTATGGCTACACCTTC. The chain is built from TRBV27 and TRBJ1-2; D perhaps matches TRBD1 (5 bases). This CDR3 comprises 15 residues. V lost 3 bases and J 4 bases, leaving 15 bases between the germline ends. Germline V CDR1 and CDR2: MNHEY, SMNVEV (reference sequence).

This clone was detected once. The V and J genes are TRBV15 and TRBJ1-6, with 7 bases that match TRBD1. Germline-derived CDR1 and CDR2 are LNHNV and YYDKDF (reference sequence). The junction had 5 bases not matched to a gene; V was cut back by 2 bases and J by 7 bases. This CDR3 region has 15 residues. CDR3 in DNA: TGTGCCACCAGCAGAACCCGGGACAGCAATTCACCCCTCCACTTT. This encodes CATSRTRDSNSPLHF.

The chain is built from TRBV3-1 (or the pseudogene TRBV3-2) and TRBJ2-7; 9 bases are shared with TRBD2. The trim removed 2 bases at V and 3 bases at J, leaving 5 bases unmatched. The CDR3 is made up of 15 amino acids. The germline gives CDR1 LGHDT, CDR2 YNNKEL (reference sequence). This chain's CDR3 is CASSQPGTSSYEQYF. As DNA, the CDR3 is TGTGCCAGCAGCCAACCCGGGACTAGCAGCTACGAGCAGTACTTC.

The chain uses TRBV19 and TRBJ1-2, with 7 bases identical to TRBD1. The CDR3 sequence is 15 residues long. Germline V gives CDR1 LNHDA, CDR2 SQIVND (reference sequence). The trim removed 6 bases at V and 2 bases at J, leaving 9 bases unmatched. The CDR3 is CASSLTTGLNYGYTF. CDR3 in DNA: TGTGCCAGTAGCCTGACGACAGGGCTGAACTATGGCTACACCTTC.

The chain uses TRBV23-1 and TRBJ1-6, with D tentatively TRBD1 (5 bases). TRBV23-1 belongs to the ORF category, with a function that is uncertain. V was clipped by 3 bases and J by 8 bases, with 17 bases between them. The CDR3 is 16 amino acids. The CDR3 loop reads CASSHPHRSGDSPLHF. Here the CDR3 DNA reads TGCGCCAGCAGTCACCCACACAGGTCGGGGGATTCACCCCTCCACTTT.

The rearrangement links TRBV29-1 to TRBJ1-1; unclear D gene. The V end lost 4 bases, the J end lost 3 bases, and 15 bases lay between the germline ends. The CDR3 loop spans 14 amino acids. Germline V gene lookup returns CDR1 SQVTM and CDR2 ANQGSEA. CDR3 loop: CSVAPWEGHTEAFF. The CDR3, as DNA: TGCAGCGTTGCCCCATGGGAGGGCCACACTGAAGCTTTCTTT.

This clone came up once. This chain uses TRBV28 with TRBJ2-1; 9 nucleotides agree with TRBD1. CDR1 MDHEN and CDR2 SYDVKM come from the germline V gene. The V gene end was trimmed by 8 bases and the J gene end by 7 bases; junction bases not matched to a gene: 6. This CDR3 comprises 13 residues. This CDR3 reads CASFRGTGNEQFF. The CDR3 DNA reads TGTGCCAGCTTCAGAGGGACAGGGAATGAGCAGTTCTTC. Variable domain in full (rest from reference TRBV28 and TRBJ2-1): DVKVTQSSRYLVKRTGEKVFLECVQDMDHENMFWYRQDPGLGLRLIYFSYDVKMKEKGDIPEGYSVSREKKERFSLILESASTNQTSMYLCASFRGTGNEQFFGPGTRLTVL.

V and J are TRBV11-2 and TRBJ2-1; 8 bases align to TRBD2. CDR1 and CDR2 (germline): SGHAT, FQNNGV. Trimming took 1 base from V and 15 from J; bases not matched to a gene: 5. The CDR3 spans 12 residues. CDR3 loop: CASSLAREGPFF. The CDR3, as DNA: TGTGCCAGCAGCTTAGCCCGGGAGGGTCCGTTCTTC.

The gene calls are TRBV13 and TRBJ2-1; 9 bases are a match to TRBD2. The germline V gene has CDR1 PRHDT and CDR2 FYEKMQ (reference sequence). CDR3 length equals 15 residues. Trimming took 0 bases from V and 9 from J; bases not matched to a gene: 6. The CDR3 spells CASSLGLAGTSEQFF. CDR3 sequence (DNA): TGTGCCAGCAGCTTAGGTCTAGCGGGAACGTCTGAGCAGTTCTTC.

This rearrangement joins TRBV9 to TRBJ2-1; D call uncertain. Germline V lookup: CDR1 SGDLS, CDR2 YYNGEE. CDR3 size: 14 residues. V dropped 0 bases and J dropped 10 bases, with 14 bases sitting between them. The CDR3 reads CASSVEPHMAEQFF. As DNA, the CDR3 is TGTGCCAGCAGCGTAGAACCCCATATGGCAGAGCAGTTCTTC.

This chain connects TRBV10-3 to TRBJ2-7, with D possibly matching TRBD2 (6 bases). This CDR3 comprises 11 residues. The V end lost 10 bases, the J end lost 6 bases, and 13 bases lay between the germline ends. Germline-derived CDR1 and CDR2 are ENHRY and SYGVKD. CDR3 residues: CATGAGLEQYF. Written as DNA, the CDR3 is TGTGCCACTGGGGCGGGGCTCGAGCAGTACTTC.

CDR3 residues: CASKRTMGPGELFF. The CDR3 bases are TGTGCCAGCAAGCGTACTATGGGTCCCGGGGAGCTGTTTTTT. V usage is TRBV28 and J usage is TRBJ2-2; D not resolved. With 7 bases removed from V and 6 bases from J, the gap between germline ends came to 15 bases. The CDR3 has 14 amino acids. Germline V lookup: CDR1 MDHEN, CDR2 SYDVKM.

In its sample, this clone was seen a few times. The chain couples TRBV27 to TRBJ2-7; D perhaps matches TRBD1 (5 bases). V dropped 4 bases and J dropped 0 bases, with 16 bases sitting between them. Per the germline V gene, CDR1 is MNHEY and CDR2 is SMNVEV (reference sequence). This CDR3 region has 16 residues. The CDR3, as DNA: TGTGCCAGCAGTTCCCGAAAGACAGCCCGCTCCTACGAGCAGTACTTC. Encoded protein: CASSSRKTARSYEQYF.

The chain joins TRBV19 to TRBJ1-3, with no clear D. CDR1 and CDR2 from the germline V gene are LNHDA and SQIVND (reference sequence). Deletions cut 6 bases from V and 4 bases from J, with 13 bases between. This CDR3 has 14 amino acids. In nucleotides, the CDR3 is TGTGCCAGTAGGATCCCCGGGGTCGGAAACACCATATATTTT. It codes for CASRIPGVGNTIYF.

The rearrangement uses TRBV11-3 and TRBJ2-1, with 7 bases fitting TRBD2. The CDR3 is 14 residues long. Germline V lookup: CDR1 SGHNT, CDR2 YENEEA. V lost 4 bases to trimming and J lost 4 bases; unmatched junction nucleotides: 4. CDR3 coding DNA: TGTGCCAGCAGCTGGGGGGGGAATTACAATGAGCAGTTCTTC. Translated, it gives CASSWGGNYNEQFF.